These 4 T cell receptor beta chains share one sample of origin, sequenced in a study of shared clonotypes between healthy human individuals. Here immunoSEQ multiplex PCR was the method, and the copy in TCRdb shows in-frame clones only, minus some. The sample yields roughly 500,000 clones, more than 65% seen once. Sequencing input: PBMCs. The receptors come from a woman aged 40 to 50 in good health. Some clones in this sample may be carry-over from other donors' samples.

The chain recombines TRBV27 with TRBJ2-3; D is unresolved. In germline, CDR1 is MNHEY, CDR2 SMNVEV (reference sequence). Trimming pared 5 bases from V and 2 bases from J, leaving 14 bases between. This CDR3 is 15 amino acids long. CDR3 DNA sequence: TGTGCCAGCAGTCTCCGCAGTTTCGACACAGATACGCAGTATTTT. Amino acid sequence: CASSLRSFDTDTQYF.

The chain uses TRBV30 and TRBJ2-5; D is perhaps TRBD2 (6 bases). In germline, CDR1 is GTSNPN, CDR2 SVGIG (reference sequence). The CDR3 contains 14 residues. V dropped 4 bases and J dropped 1 base, with 13 bases sitting between them. CDR3 protein: CAWNRPGSQETQYF. The CDR3 nucleotides read TGTGCCTGGAACAGACCCGGGAGCCAAGAGACCCAGTACTTC.

Only one count was recorded for this clone. The chain employs TRBV6-6 and TRBJ2-7, with TRBD1 identical over 8 bases. The CDR3 contains 16 residues. The ends lost 0 bases at V and 2 bases at J; junction bases unmatched: 6. Germline lookup yields CDR1 MNHNY and CDR2 SVGAGI (reference sequence). CDR3 sequence reads: CASSYSLGQEPYEQYF. The CDR3 DNA sequence: TGTGCCAGCAGTTACTCTCTGGGACAGGAGCCCTACGAGCAGTACTTC.

The V gene is TRBV30, the J gene TRBJ2-7, with a weak D call TRBD1 (6 bases). Trimming left V 4 bases short and J 2 bases short, with 15 bases between. This CDR3 region has 14 residues. Germline V gene data show CDR1 as GTSNPN and CDR2 as SVGIG (reference sequence). In nucleotides, the CDR3 is TGTGCCTGGAACGCATTAGAGGGGGCCTACGAGCAGTACTTC. Its translation: CAWNALEGAYEQYF.